Below, one T cell receptor (beta chain) is given with its context. Its antigen is as yet unknown. Germline CDR1 and CDR2: KGHSH and LQKENI. There are 14 residues in the CDR3. V lost 6 bases, J lost 3 bases, and 5 bases stayed unmatched. This record belongs to a study of beta chain features in type 1 diabetes. The authors reverse transcribed all of the isolated RNA, so sequencing captured expressed TCRB transcripts. Using immunoSEQ multiplex PCR, the repertoire was profiled, and TCRdb retains in-frame clones only, with some absent. Of some 350,000 clones in the sample, less than 15% are singletons; the top ten hold roughly 0.015%. Findings and caveats of the study: Moderate but significant shortening of TCRB CDR3s was recorded in all four CD4+ subsets from Type 1 diabetes patients.

Researchers reported sorting CD4+ naive, central memory, regulatory and stem cell-like memory cells via CD45RO/CCR7/CD25/CD127/CD95/CD27. The genes are TRBV18 and TRBJ2-1; 7 positions agree with TRBD1. Sequencing was performed on naive CD4+ T cells from blood. This TCR derives from a woman between 18 and 29 years old with type 1 diabetes. The CDR3 protein is CASSRGQLYNEQFF. As DNA, the CDR3 is TGTGCCAGCTCGAGGGGACAGCTCTACAATGAGCAGTTCTTC.